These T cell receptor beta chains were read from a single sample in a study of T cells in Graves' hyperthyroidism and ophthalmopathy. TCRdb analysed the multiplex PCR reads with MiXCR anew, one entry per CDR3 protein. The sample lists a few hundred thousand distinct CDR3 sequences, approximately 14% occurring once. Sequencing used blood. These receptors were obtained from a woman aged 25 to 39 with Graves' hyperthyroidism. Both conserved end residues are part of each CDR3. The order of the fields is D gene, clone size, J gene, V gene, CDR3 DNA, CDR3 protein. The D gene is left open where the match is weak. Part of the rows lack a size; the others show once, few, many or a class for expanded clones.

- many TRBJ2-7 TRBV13 TGTGCCAGCAGCTTAGGGGTGGCCCTTGGCTACGAGCAGTACTTC CASSLGVALGYEQYF
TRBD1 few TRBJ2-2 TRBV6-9 TGTGCCAGCAGTTACCGGGACAGGGTTTTTACCGGGGAGCTGTTTTTT CASSYRDRVFTGELFF
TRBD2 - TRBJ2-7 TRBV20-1 TGCAGTGCCCCAGGGGGGTCCGGGACTAGCTTGGGAAGCTCCTACGAGCAGTACTTC CSAPGGSGTSLGSSYEQYF
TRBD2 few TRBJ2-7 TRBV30 TGTGCCTGGACAACGCCCGGGACTAGGAAAGGCGAGCAGTACTTC CAWTTPGTRKGEQYF
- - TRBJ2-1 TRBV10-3 TGTGCCATCAGTGAACCGAAGTCCTACAATGAGCAGTTCTTC CAISEPKSYNEQFF
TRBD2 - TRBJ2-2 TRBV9 TGTGCCAGCAGCGTATCTAGCGGGAGGGCCCCCGGGGAGCTGTTTTTT CASSVSSGRAPGELFF
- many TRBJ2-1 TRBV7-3 TGTGCCAGCAGCCTCCTCAGACACAATGAGCAGTTCTTC CASSLLRHNEQFF
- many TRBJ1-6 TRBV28 TGTGCCAGCAGATCAGGGGTGATAAAGTCACCCCTCCACTTT CASRSGVIKSPLHF
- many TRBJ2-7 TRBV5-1 TGCGCCTCCCAAGTAGGTGGCGAGCAGTACTTC CASQVGGEQYF
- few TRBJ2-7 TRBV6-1 TGTGCCAGCACTGTACGGGGGCCTTACGAGCAGTACTTC CASTVRGPYEQYF
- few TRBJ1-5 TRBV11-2 TGTGCCAGCAGCTGGGACATCGACCAGCCCCAGCATTTT CASSWDIDQPQHF
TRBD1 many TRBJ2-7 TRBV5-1 TGCGCCAGCAGCCTCGACAGGGGGCTAGCCTACGAGCAGTACTTC CASSLDRGLAYEQYF
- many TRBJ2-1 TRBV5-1 TGCGCCAGCAGCTTGGCCCACCCAGGGGTCGAAAATGAGCAGTTCTTC CASSLAHPGVENEQFF
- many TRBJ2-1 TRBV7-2 TGTGCCAGCAGCCCACACTACAATGAGCAGTTCTTC CASSPHYNEQFF
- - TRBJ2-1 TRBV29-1 TGCAGCGTTGAAGGGGTTCTTTCCATTTCCTACAATGAGCAGTTCTTC CSVEGVLSISYNEQFF
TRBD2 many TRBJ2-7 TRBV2 TGTGCCAGCAGAACTCCCTGGGCTAGCGGGAGTTACGAGCAGTACTTC CASRTPWASGSYEQYF
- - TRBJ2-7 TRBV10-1 TGCGCCAGCAGTTTGGGACCCCCGTGGGAGCAGTACTTC CASSLGPPWEQYF
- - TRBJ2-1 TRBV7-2 TGTGCCAGCAGCCTTGATTTCCGGAGCTCCTACAATGAGCAGTTCTTC CASSLDFRSSYNEQFF
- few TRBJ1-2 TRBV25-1 TGTGCCAGCAGCGCCGATCCACGACAGCAGGATGGCTACACCTTC CASSADPRQQDGYTF
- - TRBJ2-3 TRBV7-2 TGTGCCAGCAGCTTAGACCAGGGGACAGATACGCAGTATTTT CASSLDQGTDTQYF
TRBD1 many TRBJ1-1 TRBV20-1 TGCAGTGCTAGACGGGACAGGGGGAACACTGAAGCTTTCTTT CSARRDRGNTEAFF
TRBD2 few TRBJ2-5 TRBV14 TGTGCCAGCAGCCGGACTAGCGGTCGTCTGGGGGAGACCCAGTACTTC CASSRTSGRLGETQYF
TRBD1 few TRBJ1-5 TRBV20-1 TGCAGTGCTAGAGATGGACAGGGTGGTCAGCCCCAGCATTTT CSARDGQGGQPQHF
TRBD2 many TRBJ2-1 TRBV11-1 TGTGCCAGCAGCTTAGCGTGGGCAGCGGGAGCGAGCTCCTACAATGAGCAGTTCTTC CASSLAWAAGASSYNEQFF
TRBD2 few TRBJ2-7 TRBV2 TGTGCCAGCATTCTCGGACTAGCGGGAGAGATCTACGAGCAGTACTTC CASILGLAGEIYEQYF
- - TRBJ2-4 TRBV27 TGTGCCAGCAGTTTACAAGCGGGCCAAATTCAGTACTTC CASSLQAGQIQYF
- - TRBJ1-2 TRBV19 TGTGCCAGTAGTATGCCCTCCAACTATGGCTACACCTTC CASSMPSNYGYTF
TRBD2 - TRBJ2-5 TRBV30 TGTGCCTGGAGTTTTCCGGGACTAGCGGGAGAATTCCCGTACTTC CAWSFPGLAGEFPYF
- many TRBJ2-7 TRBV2 TGTGCCAGCAGTGAATCCTCCCGGGCCAGATACGAGCAGTACTTC CASSESSRARYEQYF
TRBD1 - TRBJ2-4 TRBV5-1 TGCGCCAGCAGCCGCGACGGACAGGGGGGAAACATTCAGTACTTC CASSRDGQGGNIQYF
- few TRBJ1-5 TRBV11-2 TGTGCCAGCAGCTTAGAGCCAGGGATGGGCAATCAGCCCCAGCATTTT CASSLEPGMGNQPQHF
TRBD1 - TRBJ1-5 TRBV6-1 TGTGCCAGCACTTTAGACAGGGTGCCTCAGCCCCAGCATTTT CASTLDRVPQPQHF
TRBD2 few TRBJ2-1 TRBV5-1 TGCGCCAGCAGCTTCAGGACTAGCGGAGACTACAATGAGCAGTTCTTC CASSFRTSGDYNEQFF
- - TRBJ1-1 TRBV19 TGTGCCAGTAGTTTCCTAGGGGGGCCTGAAGCTTTCTTT CASSFLGGPEAFF
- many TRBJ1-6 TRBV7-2 TGTGCCAGCAGCTTAGCGGGGTCACCCCTCCACTTT CASSLAGSPLHF
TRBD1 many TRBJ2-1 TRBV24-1 TGTGCCACCAGTGAGGCACAGGGGTCTGAGCAGTTCTTC CATSEAQGSEQFF
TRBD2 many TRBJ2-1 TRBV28 TGTGCCAGCAGCACGGGACTAGGGAGGAATGAGCAGTTCTTC CASSTGLGRNEQFF
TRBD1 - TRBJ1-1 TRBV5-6 TGTGCCAGCAGATACCGACAGGGTTGGAACACTGAAGCTTTCTTT CASRYRQGWNTEAFF
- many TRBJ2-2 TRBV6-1 TGTGCCAGCAAGGAGCGGCTAGCGCTCACCGGGGAGCTGTTTTTT CASKERLALTGELFF
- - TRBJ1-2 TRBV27 TGTGCCAGCAGTTTATTCCCGGGGGCGATTACTGGCTACACCTTC CASSLFPGAITGYTF
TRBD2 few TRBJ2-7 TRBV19 TGTGCCAGCTCCGGACTAGCGGGAGGGTCAGAGCAGTACTTC CASSGLAGGSEQYF
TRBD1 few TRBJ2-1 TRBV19 TGTGCCAGTACCTCGACAGGGGTATCCTACAATGAGCAGTTCTTC CASTSTGVSYNEQFF
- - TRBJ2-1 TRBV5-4 TGTGCCAGCAGCTTGATGGGGCTAGACAATGAGCAGTTCTTC CASSLMGLDNEQFF
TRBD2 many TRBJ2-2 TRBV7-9 TGTGCCAGCAGCTCCACTAGCGGCCATGGGGAGCTGTTTTTT CASSSTSGHGELFF
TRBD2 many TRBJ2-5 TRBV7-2 TGTGCCAGCAGCTTAGAGTTCTCGGGACTAGCGGGAGCCTCTGGGACCCAGTACTTC CASSLEFSGLAGASGTQYF
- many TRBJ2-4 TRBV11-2 TGTGCCAGCACTACACTTGGGGTAGCCAAAAACATTCAGTACTTC CASTTLGVAKNIQYF
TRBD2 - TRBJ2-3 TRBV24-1 TGTGCCACCAGTGACCCGAGGACTAGCGGGACCAGAGCAGATACGCAGTATTTT CATSDPRTSGTRADTQYF
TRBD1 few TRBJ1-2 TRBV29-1 TGCAGCGTTGAGACAGGGTGGGGCTACACCTTC CSVETGWGYTF
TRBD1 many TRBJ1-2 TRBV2 TGTGCCAGCCGCCGACAGGGAGGGAATGGCTACACCTTC CASRRQGGNGYTF
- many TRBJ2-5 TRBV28 TGTGCCAGCAGTTTTAGTTTAACAGCCCAAGAGACCCAGTACTTC CASSFSLTAQETQYF
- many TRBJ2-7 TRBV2 TGTGCCAGCTATAACCCAAAGACGGGGCACGAGCAGTACTTC CASYNPKTGHEQYF
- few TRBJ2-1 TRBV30 TGTGCCTGGAGCGCCGCGTTGGGGCAGTTCTTC CAWSAALGQFF
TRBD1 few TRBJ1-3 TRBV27 TGTGCCAGCAGTCAGGGGGCGCCCGGAAACACCATATATTTT CASSQGAPGNTIYF